Listed here are 16 T cell receptor beta chains from one sample, sequenced in a study of T cell clonality in common variable immunodeficiency. Overall study findings and caveats: In common variable immunodeficiency, TCR beta chains reportedly carried fewer deletions and N-nucleotide insertions.

This table comes from immunoSEQ multiplex PCR, and its TCRdb copy is limited to in-frame clones, with some not included. The sample presents roughly 14,000 clones, none singletons. Their recognized antigens are unknown. Material: peripheral blood mononuclear cells. The origin of the receptors is a human donor with common variable immunodeficiency.

This clone appeared a few times. The read gets to within 3 residues of the CDR3 end, and the germline J gene fills in the rest. This chain uses TRBV7-6 with TRBJ2-7, with D tentatively TRBD1 (5 bases). Trimming left V 1 base short and J 5 bases short, with 15 bases between. The CDR3 sequence is 15 residues long. Per the germline V gene, CDR1 is SGHVS and CDR2 is FNYEAQ. CDR3 DNA (partial): TGTGCCAGCAGCTTAGAGGCAGGGTCGTTCCACGAG. It is translated as CASSLEAGSFHE. The full CDR3 protein is CASSLEAGSFHEQYF.

As for this clone: The sequenced fragment ends 3 residues before the CDR3 boundary, so the rest is inferred from the germline J gene. The chain links TRBV18 to TRBJ2-3, with 8 bases identical to TRBD2. Germline V gene data show CDR1 as KGHSH and CDR2 as LQKENI. J was trimmed by 0 bases and V by 3 bases; bases with no gene match: 14. The CDR3 is 19 residues long. The CDR3 region is CASSPRVGAAGVSTDTQYF. The DNA read from the CDR3 is TGTGCCAGCTCACCCCGCGTGGGCGCAGCGGGGGTTAGCACAGATACG.

In its sample, this clone was seen many times. The read terminates 3 residues before the CDR3 end, so the remaining end is supplied by the germline J gene. The chain joins TRBV5-1 to TRBJ2-5, with 15 bases lining up with TRBD2. Germline trimming cut 0 bases from V and 5 bases from J; bases unmatched to any gene: 8. This CDR3 has 18 residues. Germline V CDR1 and CDR2: SGHRS, YFSETQ. The CDR3 spells CASSLGTSGRARVETQYF. The DNA read from the CDR3 is TGCGCCAGCAGCTTGGGGACTAGCGGGAGGGCCCGGGTGGAGACC.

Remarks on this clone: The observed sequence ends 3 residues before the CDR3 terminus, with the missing tail filled in from the germline J gene. The chain combines TRBV7-2 with TRBJ2-4; possible D gene TRBD1, 5 bases. Trimming left V 1 base short and J 1 base short, with 5 bases between. Germline CDR1 reads SGHTA; CDR2 reads FQGNSA. This CDR3 is built from 14 residues. The CDR3 DNA, read in part, is TGTGCCAGCAGCTTAGACAGGGCCAAAAACATT. It specifies CASSLDRAKNI. The whole CDR3 protein reads CASSLDRAKNIQYF.

In this sample, this clone turned up a few times. The read halts 3 residues ahead of the CDR3 end, with the missing end drawn from the germline J gene. The chain links TRBV7-8 to TRBJ2-5; D uncertain. Germline V CDR1 and CDR2: SGHVS, FQNEAQ. The CDR3 contains 15 residues. Between the trimmed V and J ends, which lost 5 bases and 3 bases, there was a span of 16 bases. The CDR3 protein is CASSPPQVQKETQYF. The covered CDR3 bases are TGTGCCAGCAGCCCCCCCCAGGTACAGAAAGAGACC. The full variable domain, with the rest looked up from reference TRBV7-8 and TRBJ2-5, is GAGVSQSPRYKVAKRGQDVALRCDPISGHVSLFWYQQALGQGPEFLTYFQNEAQLDKSGLPSDRFFAERPEGSVSTLKIQRTQQEDSAVYLCASSPPQVQKETQYFGPGTRLLVL.

This clone was seen repeatedly, ten times or more. The chain's CDR3 is CSVDRALSGNTIYF. CDR3 bases read: TGCAGCGTTGATAGGGCCTTATCTGGAAACACC. The chain joins TRBV29-1 to TRBJ1-3; D is ambiguous. The CDR3 end is not reached by the read, which stops 3 residues before it; the germline J gene fills it in. The length of the CDR3 is 14 residues. Trimming removed 3 bases at V and 1 base at J, with 10 bases between. Per germline, CDR1 SQVTM and CDR2 ANQGSEA.

In this sample, this clone is medium-sized. The CDR3 goes on 3 residues after the read ends, and that part is filled in from the germline J gene. The V and J genes are TRBV10-3 and TRBJ1-6, with a possible D match to TRBD1 (5 bases). The V gene's germline CDR1 is ENHRY and CDR2 SYGVKD. This CDR3 region has 16 residues. The CDR3 loop is CAISESPGSGRTPLHF. The sequenced part of the CDR3 DNA is TGTGCCATCAGTGAGTCTCCAGGGTCGGGTCGAACCCCC.

A few counts support this clone. The read gets to within 3 residues of the CDR3 end, and the germline J gene fills in the rest. The chain joins TRBV7-9 to TRBJ1-2, with 8 bases aligning to TRBD1. The germline V gene encodes CDR1 SEHNR and CDR2 FQNEAQ (reference sequence). CDR3 length: 13 residues. Trimming cost V 1 base and J 5 bases; bases outside gene matches: 0. The sequenced part of the CDR3 DNA is TGTGCCAGCAGCTTAGGACAGGGGTATGGC. It codes for CASSLGQGYG. The whole CDR3 sequence reads CASSLGQGYGYTF.

At least ten counts were recorded for this clone. Read sequence stops 3 residues before the CDR3 end, and the germline J gene provides the missing end. V is TRBV19 and J is TRBJ1-4; the D gene is possibly TRBD1 (5 bases). The CDR3 runs to 18 residues. The V gene lost 7 bases and the J gene lost 1 base, with 22 bases spanning the gap. Germline V gene lookup returns CDR1 LNHDA and CDR2 SQIVND (reference sequence). The CDR3 bases that were read are TGTGCCAGTATGACCCCACTGGCAGGGAAAAAAACTAATGAAAAA. It is translated as CASMTPLAGKKTNEK. The whole CDR3 region reads CASMTPLAGKKTNEKLFF.

This clone appeared a few times. The observed sequence ends 3 residues before the CDR3 terminus, with the missing tail filled in from the germline J gene. This chain connects TRBV2 to TRBJ2-7; D is unresolved. The CDR3 contains 13 residues. CDR1 SNHLY and CDR2 FYNNEI come from the germline V gene. V lost 8 bases and J 3 bases, leaving 14 bases between the germline ends. The CDR3 bases that were read are TGTGCCAGCTGTCCGAGCCGACTCTACGAG. Translation: CASCPSRLYE. The entire CDR3 protein reads CASCPSRLYEQYF. The entire variable domain, with the rest obtained from reference TRBV2 and TRBJ2-7, is as follows: EPEVTQTPSHQVTQMGQEVILRCVPISNHLYFYWYRQILGQKVEFLVSFYNNEISEKSEIFDDQFSVERPDGSNFTLKIRSTKLEDSAMYFCASCPSRLYEQYFGPGTRLTVT.

As regards this clone: Read data end 3 residues before the CDR3 end; the end is taken from the germline J gene. The chain employs TRBV18 and TRBJ1-5, with 7 positions matching TRBD1. The germline V gene has CDR1 KGHSH and CDR2 LQKENI. The trim removed 3 bases at V and 3 bases at J, leaving 2 bases unmatched. CDR3 length: 14 residues. The CDR3 reads CASSPDRTNQPQHF. The CDR3 DNA, read in part, is TGTGCCAGCTCACCGGACAGGACCAATCAGCCC.

This clone was seen only a few times. The sequence runs out 3 residues before the end of the CDR3; the remainder is reconstructed from the germline J gene. The chain couples TRBV5-1 to TRBJ1-1; a possible D gene is TRBD1 (6 bases). This CDR3 is 15 amino acids long. Per germline, CDR1 SGHRS and CDR2 YFSETQ. Deletions cut 4 bases from V and 3 bases from J, with 16 bases between. CDR3 sequence reads: CASSPWAGDYTEAFF. Incomplete CDR3 DNA: TGCGCCAGCAGCCCCTGGGCAGGGGATTACACTGAA. Full variable domain (rest looked up from reference TRBV5-1 and TRBJ1-1): KAGVTQTPRYLIKTRGQQVTLSCSPISGHRSVSWYQQTPGQGLQFLFEYFSETQRNKGNFPGRFSGRQFSNSRSEMNVSTLELGDSALYLCASSPWAGDYTEAFFGQGTRLTVV.

This clone was seen a few times. The sequenced CDR3 bases are TGTGCCAGCAGTGCCCCGGACAGAACAGATACG. Protein: CASSAPDRTDT. The entire CDR3 sequence reads CASSAPDRTDTQYF. The chain carries TRBV6-2 or TRBV6-3 and TRBJ2-3; D is possibly TRBD1 (6 bases). The missing CDR3 end, 3 residues past where the read stops, is filled in from the germline J gene. The CDR3 consists of 14 residues. The V end was cut by 5 bases, the J end by 3 bases, with 12 bases between. Per germline, CDR1 MNHEY and CDR2 SVGEGT.

Note on this clone: The CDR3 goes on 3 residues after the read ends, and that part is filled in from the germline J gene. J is TRBJ2-7 and V is TRBV30, with 7 bases identical to TRBD1. Germline V gene data show CDR1 as GTSNPN and CDR2 as SVGIG (reference sequence). The V gene end was trimmed by 8 bases and the J gene end by 4 bases; junction bases not matched to a gene: 5. The CDR3 is 11 residues long. The CDR3: CASHRGYEQYF. The sequenced CDR3 bases are TGTGCCAGCCACAGGGGTTACGAG.

This clone was seen more than once but under ten times. The read gets to within 3 residues of the CDR3 end, and the germline J gene fills in the rest. The J gene is TRBJ1-1, the V gene TRBV19; tentative D call: TRBD1 (5 bases). V lost 1 base and J 4 bases, leaving 7 bases between the germline ends. Germline V CDR1 and CDR2: LNHDA, SQIVND (reference sequence). CDR3 length equals 13 residues. The CDR3 region is CASSIGGGTEAFF. CDR3 bases read: TGTGCCAGTAGTATAGGGGGGGGCACTGAA. The variable domain in full, with the rest retrieved from reference TRBV19 and TRBJ1-1, is DGGITQSPKYLFRKEGQNVTLSCEQNLNHDAMYWYRQDPGQGLRLIYYSQIVNDFQKGDIAEGYSVSREKKESFPLTVTSAQKNPTAFYLCASSIGGGTEAFFGQGTRLTVV.

This clone was counted between two and nine times. This chain's CDR3 is CASSTRVADEQYF. The CDR3 DNA, read in part, is TGTGCCAGCAGCACCCGGGTAGCCGACGAG. The V call is TRBV7-3, the J call TRBJ2-7; D ambiguous. The sequenced fragment ends 3 residues before the CDR3 boundary, so the rest is inferred from the germline J gene. The CDR3 has 13 residues. Per the germline V gene, CDR1 is SGHTA and CDR2 is FQGTGA. The germline V and J ends were trimmed by 5 bases and 5 bases, with 13 bases remaining between them.